This T cell receptor beta chain was sequenced for a study of control samples from healthy donors and cancer patients. Here immunoSEQ multiplex PCR was the method, and the copy in TCRdb shows in-frame clones only, minus some. The profile shows about 20,000 clones, around 80% of them singletons. From germline, CDR1 is SGHVS and CDR2 FNYEAQ. V lost 5 bases, J lost 0 bases, and 8 bases lay in between. CDR3 size: 13 residues. The chain has TRBV7-6 and TRBJ2-7, with D possibly being TRBD1 or TRBD2 (5 bases each). This TCR came from a woman in her 70s with lung cancer. Material: PBMCs. CDR3 residues: CASSPGGSYEQYF. In nucleotides, the CDR3 is TGTGCCAGCAGCCCTGGGGGCTCCTACGAGCAGTACTTC.